The rows below give T cell receptor beta chains drawn from one sample of a study of blood T cell repertoires in COVID-19. Only in-frame clones appear in the TCRdb table, and some are missing; sequencing was by immunoSEQ multiplex PCR. The data hold about 92,000 clones, with about two thirds observed a single time. What was sequenced was peripheral blood. These receptors originate from a woman in her fifties or sixties in a cohort sampled during active or convalescent COVID-19. Each CDR3 is given with its conserved first and last residue. Rows give clone size only sometimes, using once, few, many, or a class for an expanded clone.

CDR3aa	len	v_gene	abundance
CASSQGWRGGQETQYF	16	TRBV4-1	once
CASSAGLAGAYNEQFF	16	TRBV18	-
CATSRDGFGQSYGYTF	16	TRBV15	few
CASSVGTGVNEKLFF	15	TRBV9	-
CASSLVAGGYNEQFF	15	TRBV5-1	-
CASSIQGDYGYTF	13	TRBV18	-
CASSIDMTGNGYTF	14	TRBV19	few
CASSFWDTSYGYTF	14	TRBV7-2	-
CSVGGDRDNEQFF	13	TRBV29-1	-
CASTLNTEAFF	11	TRBV2	-
CASSLDTSSGEQFF	14	TRBV5-1	-
CASSLAWSLSGNTIYF	16	TRBV7-2	-
CASSQTGRADTGELFF	16	TRBV4-1	few
CATRKTGNTGELFF	14	TRBV11-2	few
CAIKPGASENTIYF	14	TRBV10-3	-
CAISETGSSPLHF	13	TRBV10-3	many
CASSLGTGFQETQYF	15	TRBV7-9	-
CASSFGANTGELFF	14	TRBV5-1	once
CASSPSGQYNEQFF	14	TRBV7-3	-
CAWSGRFEAFF	11	TRBV30	-
CASSIDPGGALGYNEQFF	18	TRBV19	-
CASSSTITGGSGNTIYF	17	TRBV7-6	few
CASSSEQGGAYEQYF	15	TRBV5-1	-
CASGLVASNTGELFF	15	TRBV12-5	-
CASSNQGVASGYTF	14	TRBV6-5	-
CASSFRAGGKGQTQYF	16	TRBV28	-
CSVEVGGVGYTF	12	TRBV29-1	-
CASSTKQGTSNQPQHF	16	TRBV28	-
CASSEVDRGGGEAFF	15	TRBV2	-
CASSIGETTGYSYNEQFF	18	TRBV19	few